This passage covers 6 T cell receptor beta chains from one sample sequenced in a study of Ad26.COV2.S vaccination and SARS-CoV-2 variants. Profiled with immunoSEQ multiplex PCR; TCRdb holds only in-frame clones, not every one. Of approximately 480,000 clones listed, approximately 88% are singletons. Treatment described: approximately 18 received Ad26.COV2.S at low or high dose, single or two shots; roughly five received placebo; per-sample allocation not given. Each sample was drawn 63 days after the first injection (of vaccine or placebo). Sequences were derived from peripheral blood, sampled in a trial of Ad26.COV2.S vaccine versus placebo. Receptors originate from a person aged 18-65 years who received the Ad26.COV2.S COVID-19 vaccine or a placebo.

The rearrangement joins TRBV3-1 (or the pseudogene TRBV3-2) to TRBJ2-2; tentatively, D is TRBD1 or TRBD2 (6 bases each). Between the trimmed V and J ends, which lost 8 bases and 5 bases, there was a span of 18 bases. This CDR3 spans 15 amino acids. Germline CDR1 and CDR2: LGHDT and YNNKEL (reference sequence). In nucleotides, the CDR3 is TGTGCCAGCTCCTCTTCGGGGGCGCTTACCGGGGAGCTGTTTTTT. Residues: CASSSSGALTGELFF.

The V call is TRBV5-1, the J call TRBJ2-1; D remains unclear. This CDR3 has 17 amino acids. Germline CDR1 is SGHRS and CDR2 is YFSETQ. Between the trimmed V and J ends, which lost 0 bases and 0 bases, there was a span of 13 bases. CDR3 protein: CASSLVPAPSSYNEQFF. The CDR3 DNA sequence: TGCGCCAGCAGCTTGGTCCCAGCGCCGAGCTCCTACAATGAGCAGTTCTTC.

Only a few counts were recorded for this clone. The rearrangement uses TRBV7-9 and TRBJ1-3; weak D call: TRBD1 (5 bases). The V gene lost 5 bases and the J gene lost 3 bases, with 17 bases spanning the gap. The CDR3 extends over 16 amino acids. Germline V gene data show CDR1 as SEHNR and CDR2 as FQNEAQ (reference sequence). The CDR3 sequence: CASSAKGTLIGNTIYF. The CDR3 nucleotides read TGTGCCAGCAGCGCCAAAGGGACCCTAATTGGAAACACCATATATTTT.

V is TRBV28 and J is TRBJ2-1; 8 bases align to TRBD2. V trimming: 2 bases; J trimming: 15 bases; junction bases outside the gene matches: 6. Germline assignment: CDR1 MDHEN and CDR2 SYDVKM. The CDR3 is made up of 12 amino acids. This CDR3 reads CASSLAGGPGFF. CDR3 DNA: TGTGCCAGCAGTTTAGCGGGAGGCCCGGGGTTCTTC. The full variable domain, with the rest looked up from reference TRBV28 and TRBJ2-1, is DVKVTQSSRYLVKRTGEKVFLECVQDMDHENMFWYRQDPGLGLRLIYFSYDVKMKEKGDIPEGYSVSREKKERFSLILESASTNQTSMYLCASSLAGGPGFFGPGTRLTVL.

The chain is built from TRBV2 and TRBJ2-3, with D tentatively TRBD2 (6 bases). This CDR3 comprises 16 residues. The germline V gene encodes CDR1 SNHLY and CDR2 FYNNEI. V shed 3 bases and J shed 6 bases, with 19 bases lying between them. The CDR3 spells CASSELNPGVMDTQYF. The DNA of the CDR3 is TGTGCCAGCAGTGAGCTGAATCCGGGGGTTATGGATACGCAGTATTTT.

The rearrangement uses TRBV5-4 and TRBJ2-5; 7 bases match TRBD2. Germline CDR1 and CDR2: SGHNT and YYREEE (reference sequence). CDR3 length: 13 amino acids. Trimming removed 4 bases from V and 3 bases from J; junction bases left unmatched: 3. The CDR3 sequence is CASSLSGKETQYF. In nucleotides, the CDR3 is TGTGCCAGCAGCCTAAGCGGGAAAGAGACCCAGTACTTC.